The T cell receptor (beta chain) described here comes from a study of shared clonotypes between healthy human individuals. HIV-negative, healthy adults without recent acute infections or vaccinations were the donors. Genomic DNA for unsorted samples, which was extracted with the QIAamp DNA Blood Mini kit, came from roughly 100 million PBMCs. On this clone itself: Its antigen is currently unknown.

As processed by the authors: ImmunoSEQ sequences covered only the junction and lacked quality scores; filtering therefore differed. The repertoire was sequenced with immunoSEQ multiplex PCR; TCRdb's copy has only in-frame clones and lacks some. That table supplies the V and J calls and clone size; D and trimming were determined from the DNA. The sample carries approximately 480,000 clones, about 75% recorded once. The germline CDR1 and CDR2 sequences are MDHEN and SYDVKM. The CDR3 runs to 13 residues. V was clipped by 3 bases and J by 3 bases, with 7 bases between them. The study's findings and limits: The authors expected sequencing depth to affect clonotype sharing among donors.

The sequence came from a woman in her thirties or forties in good health. Some clones in this sample may be carry-over from other donors' samples. Material for sequencing was PBMCs. The genes are TRBV28 and TRBJ2-3, with D unclear. CDR3 protein: CASSFRLTDTQYF. CDR3 nucleotide sequence: TGTGCCAGCAGTTTCAGGCTAACAGATACGCAGTATTTT.